Below, one T cell receptor beta chain is given with its context. With a J-beta primer mix and a sample-barcoded 5' primer, a second PCR ran 7 to 11 cycles. Every sample returned 2.5 million or more CDR3-containing paired-end reads. TCRdb fed the 5' RACE reads into MiXCR, producing one record per CDR3 protein. The table has about 620,000 distinct CDR3 sequences, around 21% seen once. This entry is derived from a study of blood T cells in healthy people across ages. V dropped 7 bases and J dropped 9 bases, with 13 bases sitting between them. CDR1 and CDR2 (germline): DFQATT, SNEGSKA (reference sequence). The CDR3 extends over 12 amino acids.

The source of this sequence is an older man in good health. The J gene is TRBJ1-6, the V gene TRBV20-1, with D tentatively TRBD1 (5 bases). The specimen sequenced was blood. Here the CDR3 DNA reads TGCAGTGGTCTAGGGGCGACTTCACCCCTCCACTTT. It encodes CSGLGATSPLHF.